The source of this T cell receptor (beta chain) is a study of blood T cells in healthy people across ages. The CDR3 is 15 residues long. The germline CDR1 and CDR2 sequences are SGHRS and YFSETQ. With 2 bases clipped from V and 6 bases from J, the junction kept 7 bases outside the gene matches. Through a sample-barcoded 5' primer and a J-beta primer mix, a second PCR was run for about 6 to 11 cycles. TCRdb re-analysed the 5' RACE reads in MiXCR, keeping a single row per CDR3 protein. The table has about 1.6 million distinct CDR3 sequences, almost 35% seen once. The gene calls are TRBV5-1 and TRBJ1-2; 10 bases are shared with TRBD1. Sample: blood. The source of this sequence is a woman in her 30s in good health. CDR3 DNA sequence: TGCGCCAGCAGCTTCCTCCGGGACAGGGGCGATGGCTACACCTTC. It translates to CASSFLRDRGDGYTF.